The rows below give T cell receptor beta chains drawn from one sample of a study of siplizumab effects on memory and regulatory T cells. Generated by immunoSEQ multiplex PCR, the TCRdb table keeps only in-frame clones and is missing some. The data hold tens of thousands of clones, with more than 70% observed a single time. Sequencing was performed on naive CD4+ T cells sorted from blood. The source of these receptors is a human donor in good health. CDR3s include the opening cysteine and the closing phenylalanine or tryptophan. The order of the fields is CDR3 protein, CDR3 length, V gene, J gene.

CDR3 protein: CASSLPHRSRELFF
CDR3 length: 14
V gene: TRBV7-2
J gene: TRBJ2-2

CDR3 protein: CAISQQGMNTEAFF
CDR3 length: 14
V gene: TRBV10-3
J gene: TRBJ1-1

CDR3 protein: CASSIRDQPQHF
CDR3 length: 12
V gene: TRBV19
J gene: TRBJ1-5

CDR3 protein: CASSVGGVVGELFF
CDR3 length: 14
V gene: TRBV6-1
J gene: TRBJ2-2

CDR3 protein: CASSEVTGGSGANVLTF
CDR3 length: 17
V gene: TRBV25-1
J gene: TRBJ2-6

CDR3 protein: CASSPSSYEQYF
CDR3 length: 12
V gene: TRBV25-1
J gene: TRBJ2-7

CDR3 protein: CASSLVTGGSYGYTF
CDR3 length: 15
V gene: TRBV7-9
J gene: TRBJ1-2

CDR3 protein: CASSTTGYNQPQHF
CDR3 length: 14
V gene: TRBV6-1
J gene: TRBJ1-5

CDR3 protein: CASSTGAWGINEQFF
CDR3 length: 15
V gene: TRBV27
J gene: TRBJ2-1

CDR3 protein: CASSLSQISSGNTIYF
CDR3 length: 16
V gene: TRBV7-8
J gene: TRBJ1-3

CDR3 protein: CASRDNNEQYF
CDR3 length: 11
V gene: TRBV5-6
J gene: TRBJ2-7

CDR3 protein: CASSSTETQYF
CDR3 length: 11
V gene: TRBV5-1
J gene: TRBJ2-5

CDR3 protein: CASSYSGGYGYTF
CDR3 length: 13
V gene: TRBV6-5
J gene: TRBJ1-2

CDR3 protein: CASSPDRGHGNTIYF
CDR3 length: 15
V gene: TRBV4-2
J gene: TRBJ1-3

CDR3 protein: CVTVGATEAFF
CDR3 length: 11
V gene: TRBV19
J gene: TRBJ1-1

CDR3 protein: CAWSPLGQRKSYEQYF
CDR3 length: 16
V gene: TRBV30
J gene: TRBJ2-7

CDR3 protein: CASSYAGDNTEAFF
CDR3 length: 14
V gene: TRBV6-5
J gene: TRBJ1-1

CDR3 protein: CASSLGPAGSSTDTQYF
CDR3 length: 17
V gene: TRBV5-1
J gene: TRBJ2-3